Listed here is a single T cell receptor (beta chain). Its antigen is undetermined. A single base separates this from a much larger clone, so it may be a read error. TCRdb processed the reads anew with MiXCR; each CDR3 protein has one entry. Of fewer than 70,000 distinct CDR3 sequences in the sample, 25% to 30% were seen once. The source of the sample is a study of T cell repertoires in cytomegalovirus infection. About the study: Used in the study were CMV epitopes, some recently identified and HLA-C-restricted, others well-studied and HLA-B-restricted. In public TCR beta signatures, there were indications of both CMV infection and matching HLA type.

Germline V gene lookup returns CDR1 SGHTA and CDR2 FQGNSA. The CDR3 has 17 amino acids. The chain couples TRBV7-2 to TRBJ1-1; TRBD1 matches 10 bases. The TCR sequence derives from a human donor in good health (CMV status not recorded). Some clones in this sample may be carry-over from other donors' samples. The sequences come from CD8+ T cells from cultured PBMCs, collected from culture after CMV antigen stimulation. The CDR3 DNA is TGTGCCAGCAGCTTAGCAGGGACAGGGGTCATGAACACTAAAGCTTTCTTT. Translated: CASSLAGTGVMNTKAFF.